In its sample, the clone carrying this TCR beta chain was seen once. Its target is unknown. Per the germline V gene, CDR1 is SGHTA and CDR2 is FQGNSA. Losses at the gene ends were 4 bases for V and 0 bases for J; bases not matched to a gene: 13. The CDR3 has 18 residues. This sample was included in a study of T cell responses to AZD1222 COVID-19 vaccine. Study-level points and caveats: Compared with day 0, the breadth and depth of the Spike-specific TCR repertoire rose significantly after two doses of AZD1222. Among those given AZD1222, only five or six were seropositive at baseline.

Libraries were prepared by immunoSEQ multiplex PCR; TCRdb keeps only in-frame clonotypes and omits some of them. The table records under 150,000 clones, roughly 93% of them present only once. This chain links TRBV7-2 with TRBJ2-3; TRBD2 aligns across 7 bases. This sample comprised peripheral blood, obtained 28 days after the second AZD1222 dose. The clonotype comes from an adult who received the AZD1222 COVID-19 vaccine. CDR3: CASSSEWGGTTSTDTQYF. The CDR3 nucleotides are TGTGCCAGCAGCTCCGAATGGGGAGGGACCACTAGCACAGATACGCAGTATTTT.